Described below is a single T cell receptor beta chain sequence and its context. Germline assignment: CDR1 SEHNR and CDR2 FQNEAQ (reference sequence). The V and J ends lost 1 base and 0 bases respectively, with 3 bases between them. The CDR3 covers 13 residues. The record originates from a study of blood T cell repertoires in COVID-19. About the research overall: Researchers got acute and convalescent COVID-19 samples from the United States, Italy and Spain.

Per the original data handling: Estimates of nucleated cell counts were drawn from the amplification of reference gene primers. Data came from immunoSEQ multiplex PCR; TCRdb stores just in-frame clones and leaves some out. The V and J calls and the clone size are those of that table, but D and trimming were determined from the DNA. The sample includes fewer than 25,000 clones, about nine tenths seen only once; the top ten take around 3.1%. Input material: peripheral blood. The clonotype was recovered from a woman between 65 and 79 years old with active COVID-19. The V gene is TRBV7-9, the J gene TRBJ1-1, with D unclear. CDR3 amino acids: CASSLDMNTEAFF. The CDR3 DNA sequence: TGTGCCAGCAGCTTAGACATGAACACTGAAGCTTTCTTT.